This record covers a single TCR beta chain. Its antigen is currently unknown. This entry belongs to a study of cytomegalovirus exposure and HLA in healthy donors. Findings and limits, study-wide: In a later analysis, specific HLA alleles were associated with 15,000 to 20,000 TCR beta sequences at a 0.05 false discovery rate.

In the PCR, 60 Vbeta and 13 Jbeta primers were used. Method: immunoSEQ multiplex PCR; TCRdb's copy keeps in-frame clones and lacks some. The sample lists about 130,000 clones, approximately 80% occurring once. The sample comprised PBMCs. This receptor was taken from a woman in her thirties or forties in good health and CMV-seronegative.

CDR3 sequence: CASSHPGQGDGYTF. CDR3 sequence (DNA): TGTGCCAGCAGCCACCCGGGACAGGGAGATGGCTACACCTTC. This sequence joins TRBV4-2 and TRBJ1-2; 9 bases line up with TRBD1. The V gene end was trimmed by 3 bases and the J gene end by 6 bases; junction bases not matched to a gene: 5. The CDR3 has 14 amino acids. Germline V CDR1 and CDR2: LGHNA, YNFKEQ.